This passage covers 27 T cell receptor beta chains from one sample sequenced in a study of blood T cells in healthy people across ages. The authors ran a second PCR of about 7 to 12 cycles using a sample-barcoded 5' primer and a J-beta primer mix. In TCRdb, the 5' RACE reads were re-called with MiXCR into one record per CDR3 protein. The table records 1.6 million or so distinct CDR3 sequences, about 35% of them present only once. Sequenced material: blood. Every receptor here comes from a young woman in good health.

The chain links TRBV20-1 to TRBJ2-5; D is perhaps TRBD1 (6 bases). Germline CDR1 and CDR2: DFQATT and SNEGSKA (reference sequence). The CDR3 has 15 amino acids. Trimming took off 2 bases at V and 1 base at J, with 14 bases between the two ends. The CDR3 sequence is CSARPHRETQETQYF. CDR3 DNA sequence: TGCAGTGCTAGACCCCACAGGGAAACCCAAGAGACCCAGTACTTC.

The CDR3 region has the DNA TGTGCCAGCAGCCACCAAACAGGGGCCAACGTCCTGACTTTC. Amino acids: CASSHQTGANVLTF. The rearrangement joins TRBV3-1 to TRBJ2-6; D unclear. CDR3 length: 14 amino acids. V dropped 3 bases and J dropped 4 bases, with 7 bases sitting between them. Germline V gene sequence: CDR1 LGHDT, CDR2 YNNKEL (reference sequence).

V and J are TRBV28 and TRBJ2-4; 7 bases match TRBD2. Germline V gene data show CDR1 as MDHEN and CDR2 as SYDVKM. With V trimmed by 2 bases and J by 0 bases, 4 bases remained unmatched. This CDR3 region has 16 residues. The CDR3 coding sequence is TGTGCCAGCAGTTTAACGGGGGGACTAGCCAAAAACATTCAGTACTTC. Translation: CASSLTGGLAKNIQYF.

This chain connects TRBV3-1 to TRBJ2-5, with TRBD1 identical over 7 bases. The V gene end was trimmed by 3 bases and the J gene end by 2 bases; junction bases not matched to a gene: 6. In germline, CDR1 is LGHDT, CDR2 YNNKEL (reference sequence). The CDR3 runs 15 residues. The CDR3 DNA is TGTGCCAGCAGCCACATCTTGACAGGGCAAGAGACCCAGTACTTC. This codes for CASSHILTGQETQYF.

Details on this clonotype: Germline and junction disagree at one end, which may indicate a read error. V and J are TRBV14 and TRBJ2-3; the D is unclear. CDR3 size: 14 residues. Per the germline V gene, CDR1 is SGHDN and CDR2 is FVKESK. CDR3 amino acids: CACSPDPWGDTQYF. In DNA form, the CDR3 reads TGTGCCTGCAGTCCCGACCCTTGGGGAGATACGCAGTATTTT.

This chain uses TRBV10-2 with TRBJ2-5, with a weak D call TRBD2 (10 bases). The CDR3 length is 14 residues. V lost 6 bases and J lost 11, with 22 bases in between. Germline CDR1 WSHSY, CDR2 SAAADI. This CDR3 is CASRVLAGQGEQYF. In DNA, the CDR3 is TGCGCCAGCAGGGTACTAGCGGGACAGGGAGAGCAGTACTTC.

This clonotype was seen repeatedly, ten times or more. The rearrangement joins TRBV30 to TRBJ2-7; TRBD1 matches 7 bases. Trimming cost V 3 bases and J 0 bases; bases outside gene matches: 2. Germline V gives CDR1 GTSNPN, CDR2 SVGIG (reference sequence). CDR3 size: 13 residues. Here the CDR3 reads CAWRAGGSYEQYF. The CDR3 nucleotides read TGTGCCTGGAGGGCAGGGGGCTCCTACGAGCAGTACTTC.

Concerning this clonotype: An end of the junction differs from the germline gene, which may be a read error. V and J are TRBV6-1 and TRBJ2-7; tentatively, D is TRBD1 (5 bases). The CDR3 has 13 amino acids. CDR1 is MNHNS, CDR2 SASEGT, per germline. The DNA of the CDR3 is TGTGCCAGTAGTGAATACGGACACTACGAGCAGTACTTC. Translating gives CASSEYGHYEQYF.

The chain recombines TRBV28 with TRBJ2-1, with D tentatively TRBD2 (6 bases). Trimming cost V 1 base and J 5 bases, with 12 bases left between them. Germline CDR1 and CDR2: MDHEN and SYDVKM. CDR3 size: 15 residues. CDR3 residues: CASSLLGSGNNEQFF. The CDR3 region has the DNA TGTGCCAGCAGTTTATTGGGTAGCGGTAACAATGAGCAGTTCTTC.

This clonotype was counted once. The gene calls are TRBV6-1 and TRBJ2-2; D not resolved. Germline lookup yields CDR1 MNHNS and CDR2 SASEGT. V lost 2 bases and J 8 bases, leaving 9 bases between the germline ends. The CDR3 loop spans 13 amino acids. CDR3 nucleotide sequence: TGTGCCAGCAGTGAATCCCACGCGGGGGAGCTGTTTTTT. Translated: CASSESHAGELFF.

This clonotype was counted a few times. The chain joins TRBV7-9 to TRBJ2-3; 7 bases are a match to TRBD1. J gave up 2 bases and V 6 bases, and 8 bases lay outside the gene matches. The CDR3 is 15 residues long. Germline-derived CDR1 and CDR2 are SEHNR and FQNEAQ (reference sequence). CDR3 loop: CASSEQGPITDTQYF. The CDR3 DNA is TGTGCCAGCAGTGAACAGGGGCCCATCACAGATACGCAGTATTTT.

The genes are TRBV7-2 and TRBJ1-6, with D hard to call. CDR1 is SGHTA, CDR2 FQGNSA, per germline. The CDR3 consists of 17 residues. V lost 0 bases and J lost 5, with 14 bases in between. The CDR3: CASSLAGTSLNNSPLHF. For the CDR3, the DNA is TGTGCCAGCAGCTTAGCCGGAACAAGTCTAAATAATTCACCCCTCCACTTT.

This chain uses TRBV6-6 with TRBJ1-1; D possibly corresponds to TRBD1 (5 bases). The V end lost 9 bases, the J end lost 3 bases, and 23 bases lay between the germline ends. Germline assignment: CDR1 MNHNY and CDR2 SVGAGI (reference sequence). The CDR3 is 16 residues long. The CDR3: CASRPARGKGDTEAFF. Written as DNA, the CDR3 is TGTGCCAGTAGACCGGCTCGGGGAAAAGGGGACACTGAAGCTTTCTTT.

The chain employs TRBV4-1 and TRBJ2-7, with D unclear. The CDR3 covers 14 residues. Germline V gene sequence: CDR1 MGHRA, CDR2 YSYEKL. V dropped 0 bases and J dropped 2 bases, with 8 bases sitting between them. The CDR3 loop is CASSQENRPYEQYF. DNA for the CDR3: TGCGCCAGCAGCCAAGAGAACCGACCCTACGAGCAGTACTTC.

This clonotype was observed many times. V gene TRBV10-3 combines with J gene TRBJ2-5; maybe TRBD1 (5 bases). The length of the CDR3 is 15 residues. V was pared by 2 bases and J by 5 bases, with 15 bases between. Germline V gene sequence: CDR1 ENHRY, CDR2 SYGVKD. The DNA of the CDR3 is TGTGCCATCAGTGAGGGACATCTTAAGGGGGAGACCCAGTACTTC. This encodes CAISEGHLKGETQYF.

The chain couples TRBV9 to TRBJ2-7; 8 bases line up with TRBD2. V was clipped by 0 bases and J by 3 bases; unmatched bases: 5. Germline values: CDR1 SGDLS, CDR2 YYNGEE. The CDR3 has 15 residues. Written as DNA, the CDR3 is TGTGCCAGCAGCGTAGGTAGTAGCGGGAACTACGAGCAGTACTTC. Translation: CASSVGSSGNYEQYF.

At least ten counts were recorded for this clonotype. The V and J genes are TRBV9 and TRBJ2-3; 12 bases align to TRBD2. Germline loops: CDR1 SGDLS, CDR2 YYNGEE. The length of the CDR3 is 16 residues. Unmatched junction bases numbered 4, after V lost 1 base and J lost 4 bases. CDR3 sequence (DNA): TGTGCCAGCAGCGTACCTAGCGGGGGGGCCGCAGATACGCAGTATTTT. Its translation: CASSVPSGGAADTQYF.

This clonotype was detected many times. V usage is TRBV20-1 and J usage is TRBJ2-5; TRBD2 agrees at 9 bases. The V gene end was trimmed by 4 bases and the J gene end by 3 bases; junction bases not matched to a gene: 0. Germline V gene data show CDR1 as DFQATT and CDR2 as SNEGSKA (reference sequence). The CDR3 totals 12 residues. The CDR3 loop reads CSAKRGEETQYF. The CDR3 nucleotides are TGCAGTGCTAAGCGGGGGGAAGAGACCCAGTACTTC.

The chain has TRBV20-1 and TRBJ1-6; 9 bases line up with TRBD1. The J segment lost 7 bases and the V segment lost 4 bases, leaving 8 bases of the junction unmatched. Looked up from germline, CDR1 is DFQATT and CDR2 is SNEGSKA (reference sequence). CDR3 size: 15 residues. CDR3 loop: CSANRDRALNSPLHF. The CDR3 DNA reads TGCAGTGCTAACCGGGACAGGGCCCTAAATTCACCCCTCCACTTT.

This chain connects TRBV5-1 to TRBJ2-1; 12 bases align to TRBD2. Germline values: CDR1 SGHRS, CDR2 YFSETQ. CDR3 length: 16 residues. The trim removed 0 bases at V and 8 bases at J, leaving 6 bases unmatched. Here the CDR3 reads CASSLEASGGAHEQFF. In DNA, the CDR3 is TGCGCCAGCAGCTTGGAGGCTAGCGGGGGGGCCCATGAGCAGTTCTTC.

The gene calls are TRBV7-6 and TRBJ2-1, with 11 bases matching TRBD2. The CDR3 has 21 residues. Trimming at V came to 7 bases and at J to 2 bases, leaving 22 bases not matched to a gene. The germline gives CDR1 SGHVS, CDR2 FNYEAQ. The CDR3 DNA reads as TGTGCCAGCACAGAGCGAGCGATTAGCGGGGGGGCCCCTAGACCCTACAATGAGCAGTTCTTC. Residues: CASTERAISGGAPRPYNEQFF.

The rearrangement links TRBV5-1 to TRBJ1-1; 7 nucleotides line up with TRBD1. The germline gives CDR1 SGHRS, CDR2 YFSETQ. Germline trimming cut 0 bases from V and 10 bases from J; bases unmatched to any gene: 9. The CDR3 length is 14 residues. In DNA, the CDR3 is TGCGCCAGCAGCTTGGGGGACAGTCCAGCGGGAGCTTTCTTT. Translation gives CASSLGDSPAGAFF.

The chain joins TRBV4-2 to TRBJ2-2, with 12 nucleotides matching TRBD2. The CDR3 loop spans 17 amino acids. CDR1 LGHNA and CDR2 YNFKEQ come from the germline V gene. J gave up 10 bases and V 2 bases, and 11 bases lay outside the gene matches. The CDR3 nucleotides are TGTGCCAGCAGCCAACCAACTAGCGGGGGGCCATTAGTGGAGCTGTTTTTT. It encodes CASSQPTSGGPLVELFF.

This clonotype has only a few counts. The chain has TRBV13 and TRBJ1-1; perhaps TRBD1 as D (5 bases). The CDR3 extends over 12 amino acids. Per the germline V gene, CDR1 is PRHDT and CDR2 is FYEKMQ (reference sequence). With 5 bases removed from V and 3 bases from J, the gap between germline ends came to 7 bases. The CDR3 DNA reads as TGTGCCAGCAGCGAGACAGACACTGAAGCTTTCTTT. Its protein product is CASSETDTEAFF.

The V and J genes are TRBV25-1 and TRBJ2-1, with 10 positions matching TRBD1. The CDR3 has 16 amino acids. V was pared by 0 bases and J by 3 bases, with 2 bases of the junction left unmatched. The germline V gene has CDR1 MGHDK and CDR2 SYGVNS. In DNA, the CDR3 is TGTGCCAGCAGTGAATATTGGGACAGGGGCTACAATGAGCAGTTCTTC. Protein product: CASSEYWDRGYNEQFF.

This clonotype was counted at least ten times. The CDR3 DNA is TGCAGTGCTAGAGCACCGGGATTCTACAATGAGCAGTTCTTC. This encodes CSARAPGFYNEQFF. This chain connects TRBV20-1 to TRBJ2-1; D might be TRBD2 (5 bases). Trimming took 1 base from V and 3 from J, leaving 10 bases between them. CDR1 DFQATT and CDR2 SNEGSKA come from the germline V gene (reference sequence). The CDR3 totals 14 residues.

This clonotype was seen only a few times. The chain links TRBV7-2 to TRBJ2-7; weak D call: TRBD2 (7 bases). The CDR3 consists of 17 residues. Trimming took off 1 base at V and 2 bases at J, with 18 bases between the two ends. From germline, CDR1 is SGHTA and CDR2 FQGNSA. The CDR3 region is CASSLEGGTLHPYEQYF. The CDR3 DNA reads as TGTGCCAGCAGCTTAGAGGGGGGGACACTACATCCCTACGAGCAGTACTTC.